Presented here are 27 T cell receptor beta chains from one specimen sequenced in a study of cytomegalovirus exposure and HLA in healthy donors. This PCR relied on a set of 60 Vbeta primers and 13 Jbeta primers. The assay was immunoSEQ multiplex PCR, and TCRdb's table has in-frame clones only and misses some. Of about 130,000 clones in the sample, approximately 74% are singletons; the top ten hold more than 3.5%. What was sequenced was PBMCs. Receptors were obtained from a man between 18 and 29 years old in good health and CMV-seropositive.

V and J are TRBV6-5 and TRBJ1-2; perhaps TRBD1 as D (6 bases). Germline V lookup: CDR1 MNHEY, CDR2 SVGAGI. The CDR3 runs 14 residues. V was pared by 9 bases and J by 1 base, with 15 bases between. DNA for the CDR3: TGTGCCAGAGCCGGGACACTGATTAACTATGGCTACACCTTC. Protein product: CARAGTLINYGYTF.

V gene TRBV6-5 combines with J gene TRBJ2-1; the match to TRBD2 covers 8 bases. The germline V gene has CDR1 MNHEY and CDR2 SVGAGI. The CDR3 is 15 residues long. J was trimmed by 0 bases and V by 6 bases; bases with no gene match: 4. The CDR3 bases are TGTGCCAGCAGACCCAGCGGGAGCTCCTACAATGAGCAGTTCTTC. It translates to CASRPSGSSYNEQFF.

The chain joins TRBV6-6 to TRBJ1-5; TRBD1 matches 7 bases. The J segment lost 3 bases and the V segment lost 5 bases, leaving 4 bases of the junction unmatched. Per germline, CDR1 MNHNY and CDR2 SVGAGI (reference sequence). The length of the CDR3 is 14 residues. CDR3 DNA sequence: TGTGCCAGCAGTCCGGGACAGTACAATCAGCCCCAGCATTTT. It is translated as CASSPGQYNQPQHF.

V is TRBV28 and J is TRBJ1-5; D gene uncertain. Trimming cost V 2 bases and J 5 bases, with 4 bases left between them. The CDR3 loop spans 12 amino acids. Germline values: CDR1 MDHEN, CDR2 SYDVKM. The CDR3 sequence is CASSLRDQPQHF. The CDR3 DNA sequence: TGTGCCAGCAGTTTACGGGATCAGCCCCAGCATTTT.

The chain is built from TRBV28 and TRBJ1-4, with TRBD1 matching over 9 bases. Germline V gene lookup returns CDR1 MDHEN and CDR2 SYDVKM. The J segment lost 1 base and the V segment lost 6 bases, leaving 15 bases of the junction unmatched. This CDR3 is 19 amino acids long. CDR3 DNA sequence: TGTGCCAGCAGGGGGGGGACAGGGAGGGGGATTGGAACTAATGAAAAACTGTTTTTT. This encodes CASRGGTGRGIGTNEKLFF. The entire variable domain, with the rest obtained from reference TRBV28 and TRBJ1-4, is as follows: DVKVTQSSRYLVKRTGEKVFLECVQDMDHENMFWYRQDPGLGLRLIYFSYDVKMKEKGDIPEGYSVSREKKERFSLILESASTNQTSMYLCASRGGTGRGIGTNEKLFFGSGTQLSVL.

There are a few counts of this clone. J is TRBJ2-1 and V is TRBV28; D is perhaps TRBD2 (5 bases). This CDR3 comprises 15 residues. Trimming shortened V by 7 bases and J by 3 bases, and 16 bases separated the two germline ends. Germline V lookup: CDR1 MDHEN, CDR2 SYDVKM. CDR3 nucleotides: TGTGCCAGCACCGCGACGGGAACCCACTACAATGAGCAGTTCTTC. Its translation: CASTATGTHYNEQFF.

This CDR3 reads CASSFAGGRSYTGELFF. Written as DNA, the CDR3 is TGTGCCAGCAGCTTCGCGGGAGGGAGATCGTACACCGGGGAGCTGTTTTTT. The J gene is TRBJ2-2, the V gene TRBV7-3; 9 bases map to TRBD2. This CDR3 region has 17 residues. Germline V gene sequence: CDR1 SGHTA, CDR2 FQGTGA. The V segment lost 3 bases and the J segment 3 bases; nucleotides outside the gene matches: 8.

This chain links TRBV6-5 with TRBJ1-1, with D perhaps TRBD1 (6 bases). The CDR3 totals 12 residues. Trimming pared 8 bases from V and 1 base from J, leaving 8 bases between. Germline assignment: CDR1 MNHEY and CDR2 SVGAGI. CDR3 protein: CASQQGNTEAFF. In DNA, the CDR3 is TGTGCCAGCCAACAGGGGAACACTGAAGCTTTCTTT.

This sequence joins TRBV7-2 and TRBJ2-1, with TRBD1 identical over 7 bases. V was clipped by 3 bases and J by 8 bases; unmatched bases: 10. Germline V gives CDR1 SGHTA, CDR2 FQGNSA. CDR3 size: 15 residues. For the CDR3, the DNA is TGTGCCAGCAGCTTGAGACAGGGTATTAGGGATGAGCAGTTCTTC. Its protein product is CASSLRQGIRDEQFF.

The V gene is TRBV6-1, the J gene TRBJ1-3, with D unresolved. Trimming stripped 1 base from V and 2 bases from J, with 6 bases between. This CDR3 comprises 14 residues. Germline assignment: CDR1 MNHNS and CDR2 SASEGT. CDR3 sequence reads: CASSEVQAGNTIYF. CDR3 nucleotide sequence: TGTGCCAGCAGTGAAGTACAAGCTGGAAACACCATATATTTT.

This clone has only one observation. The chain joins TRBV20-1 to TRBJ2-7; maybe TRBD2 (6 bases). CDR1 and CDR2 (germline): DFQATT, SNEGSKA (reference sequence). This CDR3 is 11 amino acids long. Trimming shortened V by 8 bases and J by 6 bases, and 14 bases separated the two germline ends. CDR3 sequence (DNA): TGCAGTCCGGGACTCAGGGCCGAGCAGTACTTC. It codes for CSPGLRAEQYF.

This chain joins TRBV29-1 and TRBJ1-1; a weak D match, TRBD1 (5 bases). Trimming removed 7 bases from V and 3 bases from J, with 9 bases in between. CDR3 length: 11 amino acids. The germline gives CDR1 SQVTM, CDR2 ANQGSEA. This chain's CDR3 is CSGGTHTEAFF. CDR3 bases: TGCAGCGGCGGGACCCACACTGAAGCTTTCTTT.

The CDR3 loop is CASSLGPNSGRADTQYF. The CDR3 coding sequence is TGTGCCAGCAGCTTAGGGCCGAATAGCGGGAGGGCCGATACGCAGTATTTT. The chain carries TRBV7-9 and TRBJ2-3; 11 bases match TRBD2. CDR1 and CDR2 from the germline V gene are SEHNR and FQNEAQ (reference sequence). V lost 1 base and J lost 6; bases outside the gene matches: 9. The length of the CDR3 is 17 residues.

The chain has TRBV19 and TRBJ1-5, with a possible D match to TRBD1 (5 bases). Trimming cost V 3 bases and J 5 bases, with 8 bases left between them. CDR3 length: 13 residues. Germline V gives CDR1 LNHDA, CDR2 SQIVND (reference sequence). The CDR3 DNA reads as TGTGCCAGTAGTATTCAGGGCCATCAGCCCCAGCATTTT. Translated, it gives CASSIQGHQPQHF.

The chain couples TRBV2 to TRBJ1-4; D call uncertain. Germline CDR1 reads SNHLY; CDR2 reads FYNNEI. The CDR3 has 13 residues. The ends were cut back, 7 bases at V and 6 bases at J, with 12 bases in the middle. CDR3 bases: TGTGCCAGCACGAACGGTTTGTATGAAAAACTGTTTTTT. The encoded protein is CASTNGLYEKLFF.

The CDR3 reads CASSLAGGNEKLFF. For the CDR3, the DNA is TGTGCCAGCAGTTTGGCAGGGGGGAATGAAAAACTGTTTTTT. The genes are TRBV28 and TRBJ1-4; the match to TRBD1 covers 7 bases. The J segment lost 5 bases and the V segment lost 3 bases, leaving 3 bases of the junction unmatched. From germline, CDR1 is MDHEN and CDR2 SYDVKM. This CDR3 comprises 14 residues. Supplemented by reference TRBV28 and TRBJ1-4, the full variable domain reads DVKVTQSSRYLVKRTGEKVFLECVQDMDHENMFWYRQDPGLGLRLIYFSYDVKMKEKGDIPEGYSVSREKKERFSLILESASTNQTSMYLCASSLAGGNEKLFFGSGTQLSVL.

This rearrangement joins TRBV2 to TRBJ1-5; unclear D gene. This CDR3 region has 13 residues. CDR1 and CDR2 (germline): SNHLY, FYNNEI. With 8 bases removed from V and 2 bases from J, the gap between germline ends came to 10 bases. The DNA of the CDR3 is TGTGCCAGCTGGGTAGGAGGCAATCAGCCCCAGCATTTT. Its translation: CASWVGGNQPQHF. Supplemented by reference TRBV2 and TRBJ1-5, the full variable domain reads EPEVTQTPSHQVTQMGQEVILRCVPISNHLYFYWYRQILGQKVEFLVSFYNNEISEKSEIFDDQFSVERPDGSNFTLKIRSTKLEDSAMYFCASWVGGNQPQHFGDGTRLSIL.

This clone showed up just a few times. The CDR3: CASSPVGSTDTQYF. The CDR3 region has the DNA TGTGCCAGCAGCCCCGTCGGTAGCACAGATACGCAGTATTTT. V usage is TRBV5-6 and J usage is TRBJ2-3; D gene ambiguous. Trimming took off 4 bases at V and 0 bases at J, with 9 bases between the two ends. The CDR3 extends over 14 amino acids. CDR1 is SGHDT, CDR2 YYEEEE, per germline. The entire variable domain, with the rest obtained from reference TRBV5-6 and TRBJ2-3, is as follows: DAGVTQSPTHLIKTRGQQVTLRCSPKSGHDTVSWYQQALGQGPQFIFQYYEEEERQRGNFPDRFSGHQFPNYSSELNVNALLLGDSALYLCASSPVGSTDTQYFGPGTRLTVL.

The chain employs TRBV4-2 and TRBJ1-1, with D possibly matching TRBD1 (5 bases). Trimming pared 0 bases from V and 5 bases from J, leaving 13 bases between. This CDR3 has 15 amino acids. In germline, CDR1 is LGHNA, CDR2 YNFKEQ. CDR3 amino acids: CASSQEVRGNTEAFF. CDR3 DNA sequence: TGTGCCAGCAGCCAAGAGGTACGGGGGAATACTGAAGCTTTCTTT.

The rearrangement links TRBV28 to TRBJ2-7; 8 positions match TRBD2. The junction had 9 bases not matched to a gene; V was cut back by 6 bases and J by 2 bases. CDR3 size: 15 residues. From germline, CDR1 is MDHEN and CDR2 SYDVKM. Here the CDR3 DNA reads TGTGCCAGCAGACCCGCGGCGGGGGGTACCTACGAGCAGTACTTC. Protein sequence: CASRPAAGGTYEQYF.

The table lists this clone with a count of one. The chain couples TRBV6-1 to TRBJ2-1; 7 bases map to TRBD2. CDR1 and CDR2 (germline): MNHNS, SASEGT. Trimming removed 4 bases from V and 1 base from J; junction bases left unmatched: 4. There are 15 residues in the CDR3. In DNA form, the CDR3 reads TGTGCCAGCAGTGTGTTGGGGGGGTCCTACAATGAGCAGTTCTTC. Its translation: CASSVLGGSYNEQFF.

The V call is TRBV5-1, the J call TRBJ1-2; 9 bases map to TRBD1. This CDR3 is built from 14 residues. V was clipped by 4 bases and J by 7 bases; unmatched bases: 8. The germline gives CDR1 SGHRS, CDR2 YFSETQ. The CDR3 region is CASSHTGGGFGYTF. As DNA, the CDR3 is TGCGCCAGCAGCCATACAGGGGGCGGCTTTGGCTACACCTTC.

In its sample, this clone was seen once. The chain employs TRBV7-2 and TRBJ2-7; 7 nucleotides align to TRBD2. With 1 base clipped from V and 5 bases from J, the junction kept 11 bases outside the gene matches. Per the germline V gene, CDR1 is SGHTA and CDR2 is FQGNSA. This CDR3 is 16 amino acids long. CDR3 coding DNA: TGTGCCAGCAGCTTAGATTTGCAGCGGGGTAGGCACGAGCAGTACTTC. It codes for CASSLDLQRGRHEQYF. The full variable domain, with the rest looked up from reference TRBV7-2 and TRBJ2-7, is GAGVSQSPSNKVTEKGKDVELRCDPISGHTALYWYRQSLGQGLEFLIYFQGNSAPDKSGLPSDRFSAERTGGSVSTLTIQRTQQEDSAVYLCASSLDLQRGRHEQYFGPGTRLTVT.

V and J are TRBV7-3 and TRBJ2-7; 7 bases map to TRBD1. The CDR3 sequence is 13 residues long. Germline assignment: CDR1 SGHTA and CDR2 FQGTGA. V shed 5 bases and J 7 bases; nucleotides not matched to a gene: 8. CDR3 bases: TGTGCCAGCAGCACCACAGGGGTGGGGGAGCAGTACTTC. Encoded protein: CASSTTGVGEQYF. The full variable domain, rest sourced from reference TRBV7-3 and TRBJ2-7, is GAGVSQTPSNKVTEKGKYVELRCDPISGHTALYWYRQSLGQGPEFLIYFQGTGAADDSGLPNDRFFAVRPEGSVSTLKIQRTERGDSAVYLCASSTTGVGEQYFGPGTRLTVT.

The chain links TRBV5-4 to TRBJ2-5; TRBD1 agrees at 12 bases. Trimming removed 4 bases from V and 5 bases from J; junction bases left unmatched: 9. Germline V gene sequence: CDR1 SGHNT, CDR2 YYREEE (reference sequence). This CDR3 region has 16 residues. The CDR3 reads CASSHLGTGGWETQYF. In nucleotides, the CDR3 is TGTGCCAGCAGCCACCTCGGGACAGGGGGCTGGGAGACCCAGTACTTC.

There are a few counts of this clone. The rearrangement uses TRBV5-4 and TRBJ1-2, with a tentative D call TRBD1 (6 bases). V was shortened by 5 bases and J by 8 bases, with 19 bases between the two germline ends. The CDR3 is 14 residues long. The V gene's germline CDR1 is SGHNT and CDR2 YYREEE (reference sequence). CDR3 loop: CASRGAADPGGYTF. Written as DNA, the CDR3 is TGTGCCAGCAGGGGGGCGGCGGACCCGGGCGGCTACACCTTC.

The chain employs TRBV5-1 and TRBJ1-1; TRBD1 matches at 8 bases. CDR1 is SGHRS and CDR2 is YFSETQ in the germline V gene. The junction had 3 bases not matched to a gene; V was cut back by 4 bases and J by 1 base. The CDR3 loop spans 14 amino acids. The DNA of the CDR3 is TGCGCCAGCAGCGCACAGGGGGGGAACACTGAAGCTTTCTTT. Its translation: CASSAQGGNTEAFF.